The rows below give T cell receptor beta chains drawn from one sample of a study of control samples from healthy donors and cancer patients. Generated by immunoSEQ multiplex PCR, the TCRdb table keeps only in-frame clones and is missing some. Found here are some 95,000 clones, 75% to 85% of them singletons; the top ten hold approximately 10%. Material for sequencing was blood. These receptors all stem from a woman aged 30 to 39 in good health. Each CDR3 is given with its conserved first and last residue. The D gene is left open where the match is weak. Clone size, where shown, is once, few, many, or a class for clones that have expanded.

j_gene | abundance | d_gene | v_gene | CDR3aa | CDR3nt
TRBJ2-3 | . | . | TRBV5-1 | CASSPGSTDTQYF | TGCGCCAGCAGCCCGGGTAGCACAGATACGCAGTATTTT
TRBJ2-5 | . | . | TRBV4-2 | CASSRTGTGQETQYF | TGTGCCAGCAGCCGGACCGGGACTGGCCAAGAGACCCAGTACTTC
TRBJ1-2 | . | . | TRBV2 | CASSGDSNYGYTF | TGTGCCAGCAGTGGCGACTCTAACTATGGCTACACCTTC
TRBJ2-2 | . | TRBD2 | TRBV5-4 | CASSRTSGGPNTGELFF | TGTGCCAGCAGCCGTACTAGCGGGGGACCGAACACCGGGGAGCTGTTTTTT
TRBJ1-1 | . | TRBD1 | TRBV5-4 | CASRKPGGLNTEAFF | TGTGCCAGCAGAAAACCAGGGGGCCTGAACACTGAAGCTTTCTTT
TRBJ2-7 | . | TRBD1 | TRBV19 | CASRQGASYEQYF | TGTGCCAGCCGACAGGGGGCTTCCTACGAGCAGTACTTC
TRBJ2-1 | once | TRBD1 | TRBV19 | CASSVDRVQIF | TGTGCCAGTAGTGTGGACAGGGTACAGATCTTC
TRBJ2-1 | . | . | TRBV5-1 | CASSLDPSPNEQFF | TGCGCCAGCAGCTTGGACCCGAGCCCCAATGAGCAGTTCTTC
TRBJ2-3 | . | TRBD2 | TRBV20-1 | CSASPGGDTQYF | TGCAGTGCTAGTCCGGGGGGGGATACGCAGTATTTT
TRBJ2-3 | . | . | TRBV12-3/TRBV12-4 | CASSLTTTDTQYF | TGTGCCAGCAGTTTGACGACCACAGATACGCAGTATTTT
TRBJ1-2 | . | TRBD1 | TRBV5-4 | CASSLGTGQTGYTF | TGTGCCAGCAGCTTGGGGACAGGGCAAACTGGCTACACCTTC
TRBJ2-7 | . | . | TRBV6-5 | CASSYSGAGYGEQYF | TGTGCCAGCAGTTACTCGGGAGCAGGCTATGGCGAGCAGTACTTC
TRBJ2-1 | . | . | TRBV6-2/TRBV6-3 | CASSSIPRGGNEQFF | TGTGCCAGCAGTTCTATTCCCCGGGGTGGGAATGAGCAGTTCTTC
TRBJ2-7 | . | TRBD1 | TRBV27 | CASSPLGTGVDEQYF | TGTGCCAGCAGTCCGCTCGGGACAGGGGTCGACGAGCAGTACTTC
TRBJ1-1 | few | . | TRBV5-1 | CASSSAQGLNTEAFF | TGCGCCAGCAGCTCCGCGCAGGGTCTGAACACTGAAGCTTTCTTT
TRBJ1-1 | . | . | TRBV7-2 | CASSLAGTKNTEAFF | TGTGCCAGCAGCTTAGCAGGGACAAAGAACACTGAAGCTTTCTTT
TRBJ2-1 | . | . | TRBV4-2 | CASSRGGANEQFF | TGTGCCAGCAGCCGGGGGGGGGCAAATGAGCAGTTCTTC
TRBJ1-1 | . | . | TRBV12-5 | CASGLVPMNTEAFF | TGTGCTAGTGGTTTGGTACCGATGAACACTGAAGCTTTCTTT
TRBJ2-1 | . | TRBD2 | TRBV18 | CASSPLTSGDNEQFF | TGTGCCAGCTCACCACTGACTAGCGGGGACAATGAGCAGTTCTTC
TRBJ2-1 | . | . | TRBV28 | CASSYNEQFF | TGTGCCAGCAGTTACAATGAGCAGTTCTTC
TRBJ2-7 | . | . | TRBV6-8 | CASNLYEQYF | TGTGCCAGCAACCTGTACGAGCAGTACTTC
TRBJ2-1 | . | . | TRBV11-3 | CASSSFEYNEQFF | TGTGCCAGCAGCTCCTTTGAGTACAATGAGCAGTTCTTC
TRBJ2-1 | . | TRBD2 | TRBV7-9 | CASSNLAGSSNEQFF | TGTGCCAGCAGCAACCTAGCGGGGTCTTCGAATGAGCAGTTCTTC
TRBJ2-3 | . | . | TRBV11-2 | CASSLGRGTDTQYF | TGTGCCAGCAGCTTGGGCAGGGGCACAGATACGCAGTATTTT
TRBJ2-7 | . | . | TRBV18 | CASSDDSYEQYF | TGTGCCAGCTCGGACGACAGCTACGAGCAGTACTTC
TRBJ1-5 | . | . | TRBV19 | CASSYETRGAQPQHF | TGTGCCAGTAGTTATGAGACAAGGGGCGCCCAGCCCCAGCATTTT
TRBJ1-6 | . | . | TRBV30 | CAWSVGSYNSPLHF | TGTGCCTGGAGTGTAGGCAGCTATAATTCACCCCTCCACTTT
TRBJ2-1 | few | TRBD2 | TRBV19 | CASMGTSGYNEQFF | TGTGCCAGTATGGGGACTAGCGGGTACAATGAGCAGTTCTTC
TRBJ2-1 | . | TRBD1 | TRBV10-2 | CASSDGTGVGEQFF | TGCGCCAGCAGTGATGGGACAGGGGTGGGGGAGCAGTTCTTC
TRBJ1-2 | once | TRBD1 | TRBV7-2 | CASSTPSGTGGSDYGYTF | TGTGCCAGCAGCACGCCTTCCGGGACAGGGGGCTCTGACTATGGCTACACCTTC
TRBJ1-1 | few | . | TRBV6-5 | CASSSLVGTEAFF | TGTGCCAGCAGCTCGCTGGTAGGGACTGAAGCTTTCTTT
TRBJ2-5 | . | . | TRBV10-2 | CASETRASAGTQYF | TGCGCCAGCGAGACGCGGGCCTCAGCGGGGACCCAGTACTTC
TRBJ2-3 | . | TRBD2 | TRBV18 | CASSISSGSTDTQYF | TGTGCCAGCTCCATATCTAGCGGTAGCACAGATACGCAGTATTTT
TRBJ1-4 | . | . | TRBV5-1 | CASSGAGGRGGNEKLFF | TGCGCCAGCAGCGGGGCTGGGGGGCGCGGGGGCAATGAAAAACTGTTTTTT
TRBJ1-5 | . | . | TRBV6-6 | CASTLGGLGNQPQHF | TGTGCCAGCACCCTCGGGGGGTTAGGGAATCAGCCCCAGCATTTT
TRBJ2-5 | . | TRBD2 | TRBV6-5 | CASRRRGEYQETQYF | TGTGCCAGCAGGAGGCGGGGGGAGTACCAAGAGACCCAGTACTTC
TRBJ1-1 | . | . | TRBV2 | CASSVIIGGAFF | TGTGCCAGCAGTGTGATTATTGGAGGAGCTTTCTTT
TRBJ2-2 | . | . | TRBV11-2 | CASSLASGELFF | TGTGCCAGCAGCTTAGCGTCCGGGGAGCTGTTTTTT
TRBJ1-5 | few | . | TRBV6-1 | CASSEKGTQHF | TGTGCCAGCAGTGAAAAGGGGACCCAGCATTTT
TRBJ1-5 | . | . | TRBV4-2 | CASSQGPSSNQPQHF | TGTGCCAGCAGCCAGGGACCCAGTAGCAATCAGCCCCAGCATTTT
TRBJ1-2 | . | . | TRBV7-2 | CASSSTTREGYTF | TGTGCCAGCAGCTCGACGACAAGGGAGGGCTACACCTTC
TRBJ2-3 | . | . | TRBV6-5 | CASSPMGSVGTQYF | TGTGCCAGCAGTCCGATGGGTTCGGTTGGTACGCAGTATTTT
TRBJ1-1 | . | . | TRBV11-1 | CASSPSGQMNTEAFF | TGTGCCAGCAGCCCTTCGGGACAAATGAACACTGAAGCTTTCTTT
TRBJ2-2 | . | . | TRBV7-2 | CASSSGPLTGELFF | TGTGCCAGCAGCTCGGGACCCCTCACCGGGGAGCTGTTTTTT
TRBJ2-7 | . | . | TRBV11-2 | CASSLEGAPRYEQYF | TGTGCCAGCAGCTTAGAGGGGGCACCGCGGTACGAGCAGTACTTC
TRBJ1-5 | . | . | TRBV19 | CASSIVHDVNQPQHF | TGTGCCAGTAGTATAGTCCACGACGTAAATCAGCCCCAGCATTTT